Given below is one T cell receptor (beta chain) in context. The sample belongs to a study of blood T cell repertoires in COVID-19. On the study more broadly: COVID-19 samples from acute and convalescent phases originated in the United States, Italy and Spain. The cDNA or gDNA used as material had been derived from T cells, B-cell-depleted T cells, or PBMCs.

CDR3 length: 16 amino acids. J gave up 0 bases and V 0 bases, and 6 bases lay outside the gene matches. Germline V lookup: CDR1 SGHRS, CDR2 YFSETQ. The authors' processing: Reference gene primer amplification gave estimated nucleated cell counts. Using immunoSEQ multiplex PCR, the repertoire was profiled, and TCRdb retains in-frame clones only, with some absent. V and J calls and clone size are copied from that table; D and trimming were computed from the DNA. The table lists under 50,000 clones, roughly four fifths of them singletons. The sample was peripheral blood. The genes are TRBV5-1 and TRBJ2-7; the match to TRBD2 covers 7 bases. The source of this sequence is a man aged 40-49 years with acute or convalescent COVID-19. Here the CDR3 DNA reads TGCGCCAGCAGCTTGGGAGCGGGGTCGAGCTCCTACGAGCAGTACTTC. Protein product: CASSLGAGSSSYEQYF.